This is a list of T cell receptor beta chains from one sample in a study of CD8 T cells in Susac syndrome. Each CDR3 protein gets one entry after TCRdb re-called the immunoSEQ multiplex PCR reads with MiXCR. The data hold about 280,000 distinct CDR3 sequences, with approximately 85% observed a single time. Sequenced material: CD8+ T cells from PBMCs. Every receptor here comes from a human donor with multiple sclerosis. Each CDR3 is given with its conserved first and last residue.

v_gene	j_gene	CDR3aa
TRBV21-1	TRBJ1-5	CASRANIATLAHQPQHF
TRBV9	TRBJ1-2	CASSTRAYGYTF
TRBV7-9	TRBJ1-3	CASSGWGPGNTIYF
TRBV13	TRBJ1-2	CASSLGLTDANYGYTF
TRBV14	TRBJ2-1	CASSQYTAAWNEQFF
TRBV5-4	TRBJ2-7	CASSLLSTVSSEQYF
TRBV4-1	TRBJ2-3	CASSQARDTQYF
TRBV28	TRBJ2-6	CASSLTSGANVLTF
TRBV2	TRBJ2-7	CASSVWGRDSLLSSYEQYF
TRBV28	TRBJ1-4	CASLGFGGGWQTNEKLFF
TRBV19	TRBJ2-5	CASSELAGGGETQYF
TRBV6-1	TRBJ2-7	CASAPALGRLRDEQYF
TRBV29-1	TRBJ1-1	CSGRTHPYEAFF
TRBV7-6	TRBJ2-3	CASSPEGPQGDTQYF
TRBV5-1	TRBJ2-7	CASSKTGLFNEQYF
TRBV27	TRBJ2-7	CASRPTSGPYEQYF
TRBV27	TRBJ1-2	CASSSRGSDYGYTF
TRBV7-6	TRBJ1-2	CASSLTGGGGYTF
TRBV6-5	TRBJ1-4	CASSIFAGANEKLFF
TRBV5-6	TRBJ2-1	CASSPNLGSYNEQFF
TRBV29-1	TRBJ1-1	CSQSTGDAEAFF
TRBV7-9	TRBJ2-7	CASSNSGRYDEQYF
TRBV28	TRBJ2-7	CASSTGTGDEQYF
TRBV19	TRBJ1-5	CASSNRDSNQPQHF
TRBV11-2	TRBJ2-1	CASSLGLREASSYNEQFF
TRBV19	TRBJ2-7	CASSPRQASYEQYF
TRBV9	TRBJ1-2	CASSTYLGTGEGYTF
TRBV7-9	TRBJ1-5	CASSSLGQPQHF
TRBV27	TRBJ1-1	CASSPFGGETEAFF
TRBV12-5	TRBJ2-2	CASGPTQGENTGELFF
TRBV19	TRBJ2-7	CASSPRLAGEQYF
TRBV29-1	TRBJ2-7	CSVVLNTRTSSLEQYF
TRBV24-1	TRBJ2-2	CATSDDREGIFPGELFF
TRBV5-1	TRBJ2-5	CASRDFQETQYF
TRBV12-3/TRBV12-4	TRBJ2-3	CASSPHRGLGTDTQYF
TRBV9	TRBJ1-4	CASSGQGRANEKLFF
TRBV5-1	TRBJ2-7	CASSFRDGGYEQYF
TRBV4-1	TRBJ2-4	CASSQRAGLTLNIQYF
TRBV7-3	TRBJ2-2	CASSLTSGAQNTGELFF
TRBV28	TRBJ2-3	CASMQGDTDTQYF
TRBV10-3	TRBJ2-1	CAISGKVETSIYEQFF
TRBV5-1	TRBJ2-1	CASSLARSREQFF
TRBV12-5	TRBJ1-2	CASGLVPVTNYGYTF
TRBV7-9	TRBJ1-1	CASSLGYAEAFF
TRBV27	TRBJ1-2	CASSQGPIYGYTF
TRBV15	TRBJ1-5	CATSRDRAGQPQHF
TRBV15	TRBJ1-2	CATSIKLDRVEYYGYTF
TRBV27	TRBJ1-1	CASSLQGPMNTEAFF
TRBV20-1	TRBJ2-1	CSARDLYPGGFTSYNEQFF
TRBV6-1	TRBJ2-7	CASSEGVGAVYEQYF
TRBV19	TRBJ2-1	CASSPSGGHNEQFF
TRBV5-1	TRBJ2-1	CASSPEVRLAGNEQFF
TRBV24-1	TRBJ2-1	CATSDSRDSPSSYNEQFF